These 25 T cell receptor beta chains came from one sample sequenced in a study of T cell therapy after organ transplantation. The data were produced by immunoSEQ multiplex PCR, yet TCRdb's version contains in-frame clones alone and is incomplete. The table includes approximately 52,000 clones, roughly 93% detected once. These receptors have no known antigen. This specimen consisted of CD8+ T cells from blood, obtained before autologous CMV-specific T cell therapy. The receptors originated from a human patient who had received a solid organ transplant and had CMV disease.

This chain uses TRBV11-2 with TRBJ2-7; TRBD1 might be the D (6 bases). The V gene lost 5 bases and the J gene lost 2 bases, with 10 bases spanning the gap. The CDR3 sequence is 13 residues long. Germline V lookup: CDR1 SGHAT, CDR2 FQNNGV. The chain's CDR3 is CASSTWTAYEQYF. CDR3 DNA sequence: TGTGCCAGCAGCACGTGGACAGCCTACGAGCAGTACTTC.

The chain links TRBV9 to TRBJ1-2; possibly TRBD1 for D (5 bases). In germline, CDR1 is SGDLS, CDR2 YYNGEE. The V end lost 3 bases, the J end lost 0 bases, and 21 bases lay between the germline ends. The CDR3 runs 18 residues. The CDR3 here is CASSGTGGGDPPNYGYTF. The CDR3 DNA is TGTGCCAGCAGCGGTACGGGGGGAGGGGACCCACCTAACTATGGCTACACCTTC.

This rearrangement joins TRBV6-1 to TRBJ1-5; TRBD1 might be the D (5 bases). CDR3 size: 14 residues. CDR1 and CDR2 from the germline V gene are MNHNS and SASEGT. Trimming took 2 bases from V and 5 from J, leaving 10 bases between them. Here the CDR3 reads CASSELRGDQPQHF. As DNA, the CDR3 is TGTGCCAGCAGTGAATTAAGGGGCGATCAGCCCCAGCATTTT.

The J gene is TRBJ2-1, the V gene TRBV7-9; D is possibly TRBD1 or TRBD2 (5 bases each). The CDR3 length is 13 residues. With 5 bases removed from V and 8 bases from J, the gap between germline ends came to 13 bases. CDR1 and CDR2 (germline): SEHNR, FQNEAQ (reference sequence). The CDR3 DNA reads TGTGCCAGCAGCGGCACAGGAGGTGATGAGCAGTTCTTC. It codes for CASSGTGGDEQFF.

V usage is TRBV5-1 and J usage is TRBJ1-1; D might be TRBD1 (6 bases). Germline V gene sequence: CDR1 SGHRS, CDR2 YFSETQ. With 3 bases removed from V and 0 bases from J, the gap between germline ends came to 9 bases. The CDR3 totals 14 residues. In nucleotides, the CDR3 is TGCGCCAGCAGCTCAAACAGGGTGAACACTGAAGCTTTCTTT. Its translation: CASSSNRVNTEAFF. Combining the CDR3 with reference TRBV5-1 and TRBJ1-1 gives the whole variable domain KAGVTQTPRYLIKTRGQQVTLSCSPISGHRSVSWYQQTPGQGLQFLFEYFSETQRNKGNFPGRFSGRQFSNSRSEMNVSTLELGDSALYLCASSSNRVNTEAFFGQGTRLTVV.

This clone was picked up a small number of times. The chain combines TRBV10-3 with TRBJ2-1; 8 bases agree with TRBD2. The CDR3 covers 13 residues. Germline V CDR1 and CDR2: ENHRY, SYGVKD. Trimming removed 6 bases from V and 9 bases from J; junction bases left unmatched: 7. The CDR3 bases are TGTGCCATCAGCGTTGGACTAGCCAGTGAGCAGTTCTTC. The encoded protein is CAISVGLASEQFF.

The chain carries TRBV30 and TRBJ1-4; no definite D call. Deletions cut 7 bases from V and 4 bases from J, with 10 bases between. This CDR3 has 12 residues. In germline, CDR1 is GTSNPN, CDR2 SVGIG (reference sequence). CDR3 sequence reads: CAYYSGNEKLFF. In nucleotides, the CDR3 is TGTGCCTACTACTCGGGTAATGAAAAACTGTTTTTT. Full variable domain (rest looked up from reference TRBV30 and TRBJ1-4): SQTIHQWPATLVQPVGSPLSLECTVEGTSNPNLYWYRQAAGRGLQLLFYSVGIGQISSEVPQNLSASRPQDRQFILSSKKLLLSDSGFYLCAYYSGNEKLFFGSGTQLSVL.

CDR3 in amino acids: CATQAGASVREQYF. The CDR3 DNA reads TGTGCCACCCAAGCGGGGGCCAGCGTCCGGGAGCAGTACTTC. V gene TRBV19 combines with J gene TRBJ2-7, with 8 nucleotides matching TRBD2. There are 14 residues in the CDR3. The germline V gene encodes CDR1 LNHDA and CDR2 SQIVND (reference sequence). J gave up 7 bases and V 10 bases, and 15 bases lay outside the gene matches.

The chain combines TRBV7-8 with TRBJ2-7, with D perhaps given as TRBD1 or TRBD2 (6 bases each). Trimming took off 5 bases at V and 0 bases at J, with 17 bases between the two ends. CDR3 length equals 16 residues. Germline V gene lookup returns CDR1 SGHVS and CDR2 FQNEAQ. This chain's CDR3 is CASSKEVGGPSYEQYF. CDR3 DNA sequence: TGTGCCAGCAGCAAGGAGGTGGGGGGCCCCTCCTACGAGCAGTACTTC.

The V call is TRBV19, the J call TRBJ2-2; unclear D gene. The CDR3 runs 14 residues. The V gene's germline CDR1 is LNHDA and CDR2 SQIVND (reference sequence). V was clipped by 5 bases and J by 3 bases, with 10 bases between them. The CDR3 DNA sequence: TGTGCCAGTAGTGTCATCGTGGACACCGGGGAGCTGTTTTTT. It encodes CASSVIVDTGELFF. Full variable domain (rest looked up from reference TRBV19 and TRBJ2-2): DGGITQSPKYLFRKEGQNVTLSCEQNLNHDAMYWYRQDPGQGLRLIYYSQIVNDFQKGDIAEGYSVSREKKESFPLTVTSAQKNPTAFYLCASSVIVDTGELFFGEGSRLTVL.

This chain uses TRBV19 with TRBJ1-5, with D uncertain. The CDR3 consists of 17 residues. V was cut by 6 bases and J by 1 base, with 19 bases left in between. CDR1 is LNHDA, CDR2 SQIVND, per germline (reference sequence). CDR3 amino acids: CASRVDEEGGSNQPQHF. The CDR3 nucleotides are TGTGCCAGTAGGGTGGATGAGGAGGGAGGGAGCAATCAGCCCCAGCATTTT.

This clone came up once. The chain uses TRBV7-8 and TRBJ2-7, with TRBD1 matching 10 bases. Germline assignment: CDR1 SGHVS and CDR2 FQNEAQ. Unmatched junction bases numbered 10, after V lost 5 bases and J lost 3 bases. CDR3 length: 16 residues. The CDR3 region has the DNA TGTGCCAGCAGCCTCGGCTTCGGACAGGGGGTCTACGAGCAGTACTTC. This codes for CASSLGFGQGVYEQYF.

The rearrangement links TRBV5-4 to TRBJ1-6, with a tentative D call TRBD1 (5 bases). The CDR3 is made up of 15 amino acids. Germline V CDR1 and CDR2: SGHNT, YYREEE (reference sequence). Trimming left V 3 bases short and J 7 bases short, with 14 bases between. The CDR3 is CASSSAGAVNSPLHF. CDR3 coding DNA: TGTGCCAGCAGCTCCGCCGGGGCGGTAAATTCACCCCTCCACTTT.

V usage is TRBV13 and J usage is TRBJ2-5; 8 bases agree with TRBD2. Germline-derived CDR1 and CDR2 are PRHDT and FYEKMQ (reference sequence). V was pared by 0 bases and J by 11 bases, with 5 bases of the junction left unmatched. The CDR3 runs 13 residues. In DNA, the CDR3 is TGTGCCAGCAGCTTAGGGACTAGCGAGGAGCAGTACTTC. Its translation: CASSLGTSEEQYF.

The V and J genes are TRBV6-1 and TRBJ2-2, with D hard to call. V shed 7 bases and J shed 7 bases, with 10 bases lying between them. The CDR3 sequence is 12 residues long. CDR1 MNHNS and CDR2 SASEGT come from the germline V gene. CDR3 sequence reads: CASTEISGELFF. In nucleotides, the CDR3 is TGTGCCAGCACAGAAATCAGCGGGGAGCTGTTTTTT.

The chain uses TRBV30 and TRBJ2-7; D is ambiguous. This CDR3 contains 13 residues. V shed 0 bases and J shed 0 bases, with 6 bases lying between them. Germline assignment: CDR1 GTSNPN and CDR2 SVGIG (reference sequence). CDR3 protein: CAWSVGNSYEQYF. The CDR3 nucleotides are TGTGCCTGGAGTGTAGGAAACTCCTACGAGCAGTACTTC.

J is TRBJ2-2 and V is TRBV19, with D possibly being TRBD1 or TRBD2 (6 bases each). V was clipped by 8 bases and J by 2 bases, with 15 bases between them. The CDR3 spans 15 residues. Per the germline V gene, CDR1 is LNHDA and CDR2 is SQIVND (reference sequence). In nucleotides, the CDR3 is TGTGCCAGTGAGGGGGGCTTGCAAAACACCGGGGAGCTGTTTTTT. It translates to CASEGGLQNTGELFF.

This clone was observed a handful of times. This chain uses TRBV30 with TRBJ1-1; 10 positions agree with TRBD1. CDR1 and CDR2 (germline): GTSNPN, SVGIG (reference sequence). The CDR3 covers 13 residues. Trimming took 3 bases from V and 3 from J; bases not matched to a gene: 1. CDR3 loop: CAWSGTGDTEAFF. DNA for the CDR3: TGTGCCTGGAGCGGGACAGGGGACACTGAAGCTTTCTTT.

The rearrangement uses TRBV20-1 and TRBJ2-1; no clear D gene. Germline V gene lookup returns CDR1 DFQATT and CDR2 SNEGSKA (reference sequence). This CDR3 has 11 amino acids. V was pared by 2 bases and J by 5 bases, with 4 bases between. This chain's CDR3 is CSARPNNEQFF. The CDR3 nucleotides are TGCAGTGCTAGACCCAACAATGAGCAGTTCTTC.

CDR3 sequence: CASSLSSGRITYEQYF. CDR3 bases: TGTGCCAGCAGTTTAAGTTCGGGACGGATAACCTACGAGCAGTACTTC. The genes are TRBV27 and TRBJ2-7; D assignment may be TRBD1 or TRBD2 (5 bases each). Trimming took off 2 bases at V and 2 bases at J, with 16 bases between the two ends. Germline V gene sequence: CDR1 MNHEY, CDR2 SMNVEV (reference sequence). The CDR3 runs to 16 residues.

V is TRBV14 and J is TRBJ1-1; D gene ambiguous. Trimming removed 1 base from V and 5 bases from J, with 23 bases in between. The CDR3 extends over 18 amino acids. Germline CDR1 SGHDN, CDR2 FVKESK. The CDR3 region is CASSQVLGDGREKTEAFF. CDR3 nucleotide sequence: TGTGCCAGCAGCCAAGTGTTAGGCGACGGGAGGGAAAAAACTGAAGCTTTCTTT.

In this sample, this clone turned up once. The chain combines TRBV7-2 with TRBJ1-1; TRBD1 is a possible D gene (5 bases). Germline loops: CDR1 SGHTA, CDR2 FQGNSA. The CDR3 covers 17 residues. The ends were cut back, 5 bases at V and 0 bases at J, with 19 bases in the middle. In nucleotides, the CDR3 is TGTGCCAGCAGCCGACGGCTGGCAGGACAACTGAACACTGAAGCTTTCTTT. Protein: CASSRRLAGQLNTEAFF.

The chain carries TRBV5-3 and TRBJ2-3; D unclear. TRBV5-3 is labeled an ORF, and its function is uncertain. The CDR3 is 16 residues long. With 1 base removed from V and 5 bases from J, the gap between germline ends came to 17 bases. The CDR3, as DNA: TGTGCCAGAAGCTTGAGTGGTCTAGGTAACGGAGATACGCAGTATTTT. This translates into CARSLSGLGNGDTQYF.

The V call is TRBV6-6, the J call TRBJ1-1, with D unclear. V was trimmed by 3 bases and J by 1 base, leaving 6 bases between them. The CDR3 spans 13 residues. In germline, CDR1 is MNHNY, CDR2 SVGAGI (reference sequence). CDR3 residues: CASSYSSNTEAFF. The CDR3 nucleotides are TGTGCCAGCAGTTATTCTTCGAACACTGAAGCTTTCTTT.

The genes are TRBV6-5 and TRBJ2-7; D is possibly TRBD2 (5 bases). V gave up 0 bases and J gave up 5 bases, with 8 bases separating them. The CDR3 consists of 13 residues. Germline-derived CDR1 and CDR2 are MNHEY and SVGAGI. CDR3 protein: CASSYSAGNEQYF. DNA for the CDR3: TGTGCCAGCAGTTACTCAGCCGGGAACGAGCAGTACTTC.